A selection of T cell receptor beta chains follows, all from one sample in a study of CD8 T cells in ankylosing spondylitis. TCRdb itself ran the 5' RACE reads through MiXCR, one entry per CDR3 protein. The data show about 840,000 distinct CDR3 sequences, roughly 12% seen once. The material sequenced was blood, either unsorted or a sorted T cell fraction (not recorded which). These receptors all come from a male donor with ankylosing spondylitis. CDR3s include the opening cysteine and the closing phenylalanine or tryptophan. The order of the fields is J gene, V gene, CDR3 length, D gene, clone size, CDR3 protein, CDR3 DNA. A D gene is named only where the DNA matches it firmly. For some rows the clone size is stated as once, few or many, or as a class when expanded; others skip it.

TRBJ2-1,TRBV5-1,14,TRBD2,.,CASFLSGTYNEQFF,TGCGCCAGTTTCCTTAGCGGGACTTACAATGAGCAGTTCTTC
TRBJ2-7,TRBV6-5,14,.,few,CASSYSGGKGEQYF,TGTGCCAGCAGTTACTCTGGGGGAAAGGGCGAGCAGTACTTC
TRBJ2-7,TRBV20-1,11,.,many,CSASTAYEQYF,TGCAGTGCTTCGACAGCTTACGAGCAGTACTTC
TRBJ1-2,TRBV10-3,14,.,.,CAISEARANYGYTF,TGTGCCATCAGTGAGGCAAGAGCTAACTATGGCTACACCTTC
TRBJ2-5,TRBV24-1,15,.,few,CATSDPGQIQETQYF,TGTGCCACCAGTGACCCGGGGCAAATCCAAGAGACCCAGTACTTC
TRBJ2-5,TRBV6-1,16,.,few,CASLGTHNGYQETQYF,TGTGCCAGCCTGGGAACTCACAATGGGTACCAAGAGACCCAGTACTTC
TRBJ2-7,TRBV20-1,13,TRBD1,.,CSATPGQTYEQYF,TGCAGTGCTACTCCGGGACAGACCTACGAGCAGTACTTC
TRBJ1-5,TRBV24-1,13,TRBD1,.,CATSDRDSQPQHF,TGTGCCACCAGTGACAGGGACAGCCAGCCCCAGCATTTT
TRBJ2-7,TRBV20-1,15,.,many,CSAQKNQGTYYEQYF,TGCAGTGCCCAGAAGAACCAGGGAACCTACTACGAGCAGTACTTC
TRBJ2-7,TRBV4-3,13,.,.,CASSQDSGYEQYF,TGCGCCAGCAGCCAAGATAGTGGCTACGAGCAGTACTTC
TRBJ1-1,TRBV7-2,13,.,.,CASSWGGPRGAFF,TGTGCCAGCAGCTGGGGCGGCCCGCGCGGAGCTTTCTTT
TRBJ2-7,TRBV6-2/TRBV6-3,16,.,.,CASSPRRTANSYEQYF,TGTGCCAGCAGTCCCAGACGGACAGCCAACTCCTACGAGCAGTACTTC
TRBJ1-5,TRBV5-1,14,TRBD1,many,CASSPDREGQPQHF,TGCGCCAGCAGCCCGGACAGGGAAGGGCAGCCCCAGCATTTT
TRBJ2-6,TRBV6-4,14,.,.,CASSGFSGANVLTF,TGTGCCAGCAGTGGATTCTCTGGGGCCAACGTCCTGACTTTC